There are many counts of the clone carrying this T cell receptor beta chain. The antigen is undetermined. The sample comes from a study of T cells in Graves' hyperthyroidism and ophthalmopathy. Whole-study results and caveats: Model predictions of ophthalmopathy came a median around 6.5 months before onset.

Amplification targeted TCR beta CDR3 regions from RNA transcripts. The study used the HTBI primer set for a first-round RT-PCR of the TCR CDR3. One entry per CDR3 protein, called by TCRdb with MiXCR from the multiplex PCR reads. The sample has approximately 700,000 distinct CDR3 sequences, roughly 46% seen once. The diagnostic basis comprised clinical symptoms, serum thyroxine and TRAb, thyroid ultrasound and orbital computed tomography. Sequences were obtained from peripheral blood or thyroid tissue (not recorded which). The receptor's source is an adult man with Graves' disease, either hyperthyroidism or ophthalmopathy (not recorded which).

The CDR3 protein is CSVEVGQGGYEQYF. CDR3 nucleotides: TGCAGCGTTGAAGTCGGACAGGGGGGCTACGAGCAGTACTTC. This chain joins TRBV29-1 and TRBJ2-7; TRBD1 agrees at 10 bases. V lost 1 base, J lost 3 bases, and 3 bases stayed unmatched. Germline V lookup: CDR1 SQVTM, CDR2 ANQGSEA. The CDR3 spans 14 residues.